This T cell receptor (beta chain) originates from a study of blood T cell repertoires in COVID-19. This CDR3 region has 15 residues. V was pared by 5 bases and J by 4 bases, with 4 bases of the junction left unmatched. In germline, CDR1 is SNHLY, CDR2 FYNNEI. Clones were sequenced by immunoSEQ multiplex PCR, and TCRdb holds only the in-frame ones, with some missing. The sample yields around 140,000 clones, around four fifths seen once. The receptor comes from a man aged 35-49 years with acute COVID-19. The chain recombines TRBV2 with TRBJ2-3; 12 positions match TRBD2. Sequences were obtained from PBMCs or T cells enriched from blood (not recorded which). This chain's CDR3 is CASSLAGGPSDTQYF. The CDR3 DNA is TGTGCCAGCAGTCTAGCGGGAGGGCCCTCAGATACGCAGTATTTT.